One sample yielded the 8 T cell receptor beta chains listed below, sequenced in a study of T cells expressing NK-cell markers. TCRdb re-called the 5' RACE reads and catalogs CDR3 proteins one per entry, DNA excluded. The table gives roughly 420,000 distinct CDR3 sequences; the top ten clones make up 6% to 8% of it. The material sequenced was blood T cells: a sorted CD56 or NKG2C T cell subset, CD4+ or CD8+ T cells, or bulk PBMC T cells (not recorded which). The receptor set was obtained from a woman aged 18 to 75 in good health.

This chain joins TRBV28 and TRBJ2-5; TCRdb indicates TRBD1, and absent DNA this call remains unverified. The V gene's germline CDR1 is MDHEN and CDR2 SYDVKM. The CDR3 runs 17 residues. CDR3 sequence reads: CASRSHLRGLFGETQYF.

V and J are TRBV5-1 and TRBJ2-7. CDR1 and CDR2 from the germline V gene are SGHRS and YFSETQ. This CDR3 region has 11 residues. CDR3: CASSLTHEQYF.

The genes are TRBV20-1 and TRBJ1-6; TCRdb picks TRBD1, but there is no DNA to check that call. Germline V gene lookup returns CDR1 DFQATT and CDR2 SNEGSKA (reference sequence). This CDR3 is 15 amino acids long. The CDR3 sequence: CSASEDRGGSSPLHF.

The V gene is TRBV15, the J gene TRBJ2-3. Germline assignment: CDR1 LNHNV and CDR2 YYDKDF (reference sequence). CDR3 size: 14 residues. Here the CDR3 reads CATSRESDTDTQYF.

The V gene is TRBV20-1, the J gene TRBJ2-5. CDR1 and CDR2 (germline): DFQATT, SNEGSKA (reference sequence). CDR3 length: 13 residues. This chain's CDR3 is CSAETTVQETQYF.

CDR3 in amino acids: CASRVTKNIQYF. The V gene is TRBV30, the J gene TRBJ2-4; TCRdb proposes TRBD1, but this gene call is untestable without DNA. The CDR3 has 12 amino acids. The germline CDR1 and CDR2 sequences are GTSNPN and SVGIG (reference sequence).

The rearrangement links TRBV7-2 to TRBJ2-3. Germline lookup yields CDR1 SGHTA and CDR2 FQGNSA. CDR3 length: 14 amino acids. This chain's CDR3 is CASSLKVVADTQYF.

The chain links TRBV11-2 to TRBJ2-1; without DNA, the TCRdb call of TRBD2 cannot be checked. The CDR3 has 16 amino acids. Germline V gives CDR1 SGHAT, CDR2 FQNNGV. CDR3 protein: CASSLTRGGGAAEQFF.